This TCR beta chain was found in a study of blood T cell repertoires in COVID-19. Germline V gene lookup returns CDR1 MGHRA and CDR2 YSYEKL. V dropped 3 bases and J dropped 4; count of bases not matched to a gene: 7. The CDR3 is 16 amino acids. Produced via immunoSEQ multiplex PCR; TCRdb's table is partial and in-frame only. This table has roughly 220,000 clones, 86% appearing once. The chain employs TRBV4-1 and TRBJ2-2, with 8 positions matching TRBD1. Sequenced sample: PBMCs or T cells enriched from blood (not recorded which). The TCR originated in a woman aged 40-49 years with acute COVID-19. The CDR3, as DNA: TGCGCCAGCAGCCATCGACAGGGGATCCTCACCGGGGAGCTGTTTTTT. This codes for CASSHRQGILTGELFF.